The 30 T cell receptor beta chains presented below share a single source sample, sequenced in a study of post-analysis software for immune sequencing data. Overall study findings and caveats: A handful of TRBV segments were significantly more frequent in patients than in controls. TRBV5-6, TRBV5-1 and TRBV20-1 were among these segments.

Sequencing libraries made from TCR beta cDNA carried unique molecular identifiers. TCRdb fed the PCR reads into MiXCR, producing one record per CDR3 protein. This sample carries fewer than 600,000 distinct CDR3 sequences, approximately 46% of them seen once, and the ten largest clones take 9% to 13%. No antigen has been identified for these receptors. What was sequenced was blood. Source of these receptors: a girl under 18 with multiple sclerosis.

V usage is TRBV29-1 and J usage is TRBJ2-7; the match to TRBD1 covers 7 bases. Germline values: CDR1 SQVTM, CDR2 ANQGSEA. The V segment lost 6 bases and the J segment 4 bases; nucleotides outside the gene matches: 9. CDR3 size: 13 residues. As DNA, the CDR3 is TGCAGCGTCCTGACAGGGCAAGGATACGAGCAGTACTTC. Translated, it gives CSVLTGQGYEQYF.

This clonotype has a handful of counts. The chain uses TRBV20-1 and TRBJ2-3; the match to TRBD2 covers 7 bases. Germline assignment: CDR1 DFQATT and CDR2 SNEGSKA (reference sequence). The trim removed 2 bases at V and 1 base at J, leaving 3 bases unmatched. The CDR3 loop spans 14 amino acids. CDR3 bases: TGCAGTGCTAGAAGGGGACTACGCACAGATACGCAGTATTTT. The encoded protein is CSARRGLRTDTQYF.

The chain joins TRBV20-1 to TRBJ2-3; 11 nucleotides align to TRBD2. Germline CDR1 and CDR2: DFQATT and SNEGSKA (reference sequence). V trimming: 0 bases; J trimming: 7 bases; junction bases outside the gene matches: 6. The CDR3 has 15 residues. CDR3: CSARDTSGRANTQYF. The CDR3 bases are TGCAGTGCTAGAGACACTAGCGGGAGAGCGAATACGCAGTATTTT.

This clonotype was seen more than once but under ten times. J is TRBJ2-3 and V is TRBV20-1; tentative D call: TRBD2 (5 bases). The CDR3 runs to 13 residues. The germline gives CDR1 DFQATT, CDR2 SNEGSKA (reference sequence). V lost 2 bases, J lost 2 bases, and 8 bases lay in between. Here the CDR3 reads CSARLADTDTQYF. CDR3 DNA: TGCAGTGCTAGACTAGCAGACACAGATACGCAGTATTTT.

This clonotype was seen only a few times. The rearrangement links TRBV5-1 to TRBJ1-5, with 12 nucleotides matching TRBD1. In germline, CDR1 is SGHRS, CDR2 YFSETQ. The CDR3 is made up of 16 amino acids. V trimming: 3 bases; J trimming: 2 bases; junction bases outside the gene matches: 3. CDR3 region: CASSWGTGGGNQPQHF. DNA for the CDR3: TGCGCCAGCAGCTGGGGGACAGGGGGCGGCAATCAGCCCCAGCATTTT.

The rearrangement links TRBV24-1 to TRBJ2-6; 12 nucleotides line up with TRBD1. Germline CDR1 reads KGHDR; CDR2 reads SFDVKD. Trimming cost V 5 bases and J 4 bases; bases outside gene matches: 11. The CDR3 totals 19 residues. The DNA of the CDR3 is TGTGCCACCAGTGGTACGGGACAGGGGGCGTATTCCGGGGCCAACGTCCTGACTTTC. It translates to CATSGTGQGAYSGANVLTF.

The chain joins TRBV5-1 to TRBJ2-5, with 9 bases that match TRBD1. V lost 4 bases and J lost 5; bases outside the gene matches: 12. The CDR3 has 16 residues. The germline V gene encodes CDR1 SGHRS and CDR2 YFSETQ. The CDR3 DNA reads as TGCGCCAGCAGCACCAGTCCGGGACAGGGATGGGAGACCCAGTACTTC. This translates into CASSTSPGQGWETQYF. The entire variable domain, with the rest obtained from reference TRBV5-1 and TRBJ2-5, is as follows: KAGVTQTPRYLIKTRGQQVTLSCSPISGHRSVSWYQQTPGQGLQFLFEYFSETQRNKGNFPGRFSGRQFSNSRSEMNVSTLELGDSALYLCASSTSPGQGWETQYFGPGTRLLVL.

This clonotype was seen a handful of times. This chain links TRBV20-1 with TRBJ2-5, with 8 bases matching TRBD2. This CDR3 has 16 amino acids. The germline CDR1 and CDR2 sequences are DFQATT and SNEGSKA (reference sequence). V lost 1 base to trimming and J lost 7 bases; unmatched junction nucleotides: 14. The CDR3 sequence: CSARVPGTSRGGTQYF. The CDR3 DNA reads as TGCAGTGCTAGAGTCCCCGGGACTAGTAGGGGGGGGACCCAGTACTTC.

This clonotype has just a few counts. This CDR3 reads CASRRGGGYGYTF. CDR3 sequence (DNA): TGTGCCAGCCGACGGGGAGGAGGGTATGGCTACACCTTC. The chain employs TRBV28 and TRBJ1-2; D gene uncertain. The CDR3 sequence is 13 residues long. CDR1 and CDR2 from the germline V gene are MDHEN and SYDVKM. The V gene lost 8 bases and the J gene lost 5 bases, with 15 bases spanning the gap.

In this sample, this clonotype turned up many times. The chain is built from TRBV7-2 and TRBJ2-3, with 11 bases matching TRBD2. Germline CDR1 SGHTA, CDR2 FQGNSA. The J segment lost 3 bases and the V segment lost 8 bases, leaving 1 base of the junction unmatched. This CDR3 has 13 amino acids. CDR3 in amino acids: CASGTSGTDTQYF. The DNA for the CDR3 is TGTGCCAGCGGGACTAGCGGAACAGATACGCAGTATTTT. The whole variable domain, remainder taken from reference TRBV7-2 and TRBJ2-3, is GAGVSQSPSNKVTEKGKDVELRCDPISGHTALYWYRQSLGQGLEFLIYFQGNSAPDKSGLPSDRFSAERTGGSVSTLTIQRTQQEDSAVYLCASGTSGTDTQYFGPGTRLTVL.

This clonotype was seen a handful of times. The chain recombines TRBV29-1 with TRBJ2-7; tentative D call: TRBD2 (6 bases). The germline gives CDR1 SQVTM, CDR2 ANQGSEA. The CDR3 totals 14 residues. With 7 bases removed from V and 2 bases from J, the gap between germline ends came to 18 bases. The CDR3 loop reads CSATEGSGTYEQYF. As DNA, the CDR3 is TGCAGCGCGACAGAGGGTAGCGGAACCTACGAGCAGTACTTC.

This clonotype was seen ten or more times. This chain joins TRBV24-1 and TRBJ2-1; D is ambiguous. CDR1 is KGHDR, CDR2 SFDVKD, per germline. V lost 5 bases to trimming and J lost 6 bases, with 7 bases between them. The CDR3 extends over 12 amino acids. CDR3 nucleotide sequence: TGTGCCACCAGTGGGTACTCCAATGAGCAGTTCTTC. This gives the protein CATSGYSNEQFF.

This clonotype occurred a few times. The rearrangement joins TRBV28 to TRBJ2-3; the D gene could be TRBD1 or TRBD2 (5 bases each). Trimming took 3 bases from V and 1 from J, leaving 20 bases between them. Germline CDR1 reads MDHEN; CDR2 reads SYDVKM. The CDR3 totals 18 residues. CDR3 sequence: CASSLDGRGLPGTDTQYF. The CDR3 DNA is TGTGCCAGCAGTTTGGATGGTCGGGGCCTTCCGGGCACAGATACGCAGTATTTT.

This clonotype was counted a few times. The rearrangement joins TRBV20-1 to TRBJ1-2; no clear D. The CDR3 extends over 12 amino acids. CDR1 DFQATT and CDR2 SNEGSKA come from the germline V gene (reference sequence). Trimming pared 3 bases from V and 3 bases from J, leaving 8 bases between. CDR3 residues: CSASPEYYGYTF. The CDR3 bases are TGCAGTGCTAGCCCGGAGTACTATGGCTACACCTTC.

This clonotype was counted a few times. CDR3: CASSLARQSSYNEQFF. The CDR3 DNA follows: TGTGCCAGCAGCTTAGCACGACAGAGCTCCTACAATGAGCAGTTCTTC. The chain is built from TRBV7-2 and TRBJ2-1; D possibly corresponds to TRBD1 (5 bases). The CDR3 spans 16 residues. V lost 0 bases to trimming and J lost 0 bases, with 9 bases between them. Germline V gene data show CDR1 as SGHTA and CDR2 as FQGNSA.

V and J are TRBV7-2 and TRBJ1-2; D not resolved. Trimming shortened V by 1 base and J by 4 bases, and 7 bases separated the two germline ends. This CDR3 is built from 13 residues. In germline, CDR1 is SGHTA, CDR2 FQGNSA. The CDR3 region is CASSLGGFYGYTF. The CDR3 DNA reads as TGTGCCAGCAGCTTAGGGGGATTCTATGGCTACACCTTC.

The chain joins TRBV5-1 to TRBJ2-1; D not resolved. The CDR3 is 13 residues long. Trimming left V 5 bases short and J 7 bases short, with 13 bases between. Germline V gives CDR1 SGHRS, CDR2 YFSETQ. CDR3: CASRLLSENEQFF. CDR3 nucleotide sequence: TGCGCCAGCAGGCTATTATCAGAGAATGAGCAGTTCTTC.

The chain joins TRBV20-1 to TRBJ2-1; D gene uncertain. Trimming took 4 bases from V and 5 from J, leaving 3 bases between them. CDR1 and CDR2 (germline): DFQATT, SNEGSKA (reference sequence). CDR3 length equals 10 residues. Written as DNA, the CDR3 is TGCAGTGCTAAAAACAATGAGCAGTTCTTC. Protein: CSAKNNEQFF.

The chain is built from TRBV5-1 and TRBJ1-6; D remains unclear. This CDR3 is 13 amino acids long. V dropped 4 bases and J dropped 7 bases, with 9 bases sitting between them. The V gene's germline CDR1 is SGHRS and CDR2 YFSETQ. CDR3 sequence reads: CASSLLLNSPLHF. The CDR3 DNA reads as TGCGCCAGCAGCCTCTTACTGAATTCACCCCTCCACTTT.

The chain joins TRBV5-1 to TRBJ2-4; D unclear. The germline V gene has CDR1 SGHRS and CDR2 YFSETQ. The CDR3 consists of 14 residues. Trimming left V 4 bases short and J 0 bases short, with 8 bases between. CDR3 loop: CASSPELAKNIQYF. The CDR3, as DNA: TGCGCCAGCAGCCCCGAACTAGCCAAAAACATTCAGTACTTC.

The CDR3 bases are TGTGCCAGCAGTTGGGGCGCGGGAGATGAGCAGTACTTC. This gives the protein CASSWGAGDEQYF. The chain is built from TRBV27 and TRBJ2-5; 7 positions match TRBD2. The CDR3 runs to 13 residues. The germline CDR1 and CDR2 sequences are MNHEY and SMNVEV (reference sequence). V lost 4 bases and J lost 11; bases outside the gene matches: 10.

The V gene is TRBV12-3 or TRBV12-4, the J gene TRBJ2-5; the D is unclear. The CDR3 is 12 residues long. V was cut by 6 bases and J by 7 bases, with 12 bases left in between. Here the CDR3 DNA reads TGTGCCAGCAGCTTCCGAGGCGGGACCCAGTACTTC. Protein sequence: CASSFRGGTQYF.

This clonotype appeared a few times. The chain recombines TRBV28 with TRBJ2-7, with D perhaps given as TRBD1 or TRBD2 (5 bases each). The CDR3 has 11 amino acids. Trimming took off 6 bases at V and 11 bases at J, with 14 bases between the two ends. Germline CDR1 and CDR2: MDHEN and SYDVKM. The CDR3 bases are TGTGCCAGCAGCCGCGGGCAGGGAGAGTACTTC. Protein: CASSRGQGEYF.

This clonotype was seen more than once but under ten times. The chain links TRBV12-3 or TRBV12-4 to TRBJ1-2; D is perhaps TRBD1 (6 bases). V was trimmed by 9 bases and J by 4 bases, leaving 15 bases between them. This CDR3 contains 13 residues. For the CDR3, the DNA is TGTGCCAGTGCAATCCGGGACATCTATGGCTACACCTTC. Its translation is CASAIRDIYGYTF.

V and J are TRBV4-1 and TRBJ2-7; D possibly corresponds to TRBD1 (7 bases). The CDR3 length is 15 residues. Trimming removed 2 bases from V and 4 bases from J, with 15 bases in between. The V gene's germline CDR1 is MGHRA and CDR2 YSYEKL. This chain's CDR3 is CASSQRSPGGYEQYF. In DNA, the CDR3 is TGCGCCAGCAGCCAACGATCCCCAGGGGGGTACGAGCAGTACTTC.

The chain employs TRBV6-6 and TRBJ1-2, with unresolved D. Deletions cut 7 bases from V and 2 bases from J, with 20 bases between. Germline V gene data show CDR1 as MNHNY and CDR2 as SVGAGI (reference sequence). CDR3 length: 16 residues. The CDR3 nucleotides read TGTGCCAGCAATACTCCGAATCCCGGTAGGAACTATGGCTACACCTTC. Translating it yields CASNTPNPGRNYGYTF.

This clonotype was counted only a few times. The CDR3 coding sequence is TGCGCCAGCAGGGTGGACCCTAACTACGAGCAGTACTTC. It specifies CASRVDPNYEQYF. The chain carries TRBV5-1 and TRBJ2-7; D uncertain. The CDR3 totals 13 residues. Trimming took off 5 bases at V and 3 bases at J, with 12 bases between the two ends. Germline V gene sequence: CDR1 SGHRS, CDR2 YFSETQ.

This clonotype was seen a few times. The V call is TRBV4-1, the J call TRBJ2-1; a weak D match, TRBD1 (6 bases). Germline values: CDR1 MGHRA, CDR2 YSYEKL. Between the trimmed V and J ends, which lost 2 bases and 1 base, there was a span of 9 bases. This CDR3 contains 15 residues. For the CDR3, the DNA is TGCGCCAGCAGCCAAACAGGGACATCCTACAATGAGCAGTTCTTC. The encoded protein is CASSQTGTSYNEQFF.

The J gene is TRBJ2-2, the V gene TRBV11-3; no reliable D call. V was clipped by 1 base and J by 4 bases, with 4 bases between them. This CDR3 is built from 13 residues. Germline values: CDR1 SGHNT, CDR2 YENEEA. The CDR3 DNA is TGTGCCAGCAGCTTAGCGGGCACCGGGGAGCTGTTTTTT. Translation: CASSLAGTGELFF.

CDR3 bases: TGCGCCAGCACAAGGGACCGCTCCTACGAGCAGTACTTC. This encodes CASTRDRSYEQYF. This chain uses TRBV5-1 with TRBJ2-7; D is possibly TRBD1 or TRBD2 (5 bases each). CDR1 and CDR2 from the germline V gene are SGHRS and YFSETQ. The ends were cut back, 6 bases at V and 0 bases at J, with 10 bases in the middle. The CDR3 spans 13 residues. Using reference TRBV5-1 and TRBJ2-7 for the parts outside the CDR3, the full variable domain is KAGVTQTPRYLIKTRGQQVTLSCSPISGHRSVSWYQQTPGQGLQFLFEYFSETQRNKGNFPGRFSGRQFSNSRSEMNVSTLELGDSALYLCASTRDRSYEQYFGPGTRLTVT.